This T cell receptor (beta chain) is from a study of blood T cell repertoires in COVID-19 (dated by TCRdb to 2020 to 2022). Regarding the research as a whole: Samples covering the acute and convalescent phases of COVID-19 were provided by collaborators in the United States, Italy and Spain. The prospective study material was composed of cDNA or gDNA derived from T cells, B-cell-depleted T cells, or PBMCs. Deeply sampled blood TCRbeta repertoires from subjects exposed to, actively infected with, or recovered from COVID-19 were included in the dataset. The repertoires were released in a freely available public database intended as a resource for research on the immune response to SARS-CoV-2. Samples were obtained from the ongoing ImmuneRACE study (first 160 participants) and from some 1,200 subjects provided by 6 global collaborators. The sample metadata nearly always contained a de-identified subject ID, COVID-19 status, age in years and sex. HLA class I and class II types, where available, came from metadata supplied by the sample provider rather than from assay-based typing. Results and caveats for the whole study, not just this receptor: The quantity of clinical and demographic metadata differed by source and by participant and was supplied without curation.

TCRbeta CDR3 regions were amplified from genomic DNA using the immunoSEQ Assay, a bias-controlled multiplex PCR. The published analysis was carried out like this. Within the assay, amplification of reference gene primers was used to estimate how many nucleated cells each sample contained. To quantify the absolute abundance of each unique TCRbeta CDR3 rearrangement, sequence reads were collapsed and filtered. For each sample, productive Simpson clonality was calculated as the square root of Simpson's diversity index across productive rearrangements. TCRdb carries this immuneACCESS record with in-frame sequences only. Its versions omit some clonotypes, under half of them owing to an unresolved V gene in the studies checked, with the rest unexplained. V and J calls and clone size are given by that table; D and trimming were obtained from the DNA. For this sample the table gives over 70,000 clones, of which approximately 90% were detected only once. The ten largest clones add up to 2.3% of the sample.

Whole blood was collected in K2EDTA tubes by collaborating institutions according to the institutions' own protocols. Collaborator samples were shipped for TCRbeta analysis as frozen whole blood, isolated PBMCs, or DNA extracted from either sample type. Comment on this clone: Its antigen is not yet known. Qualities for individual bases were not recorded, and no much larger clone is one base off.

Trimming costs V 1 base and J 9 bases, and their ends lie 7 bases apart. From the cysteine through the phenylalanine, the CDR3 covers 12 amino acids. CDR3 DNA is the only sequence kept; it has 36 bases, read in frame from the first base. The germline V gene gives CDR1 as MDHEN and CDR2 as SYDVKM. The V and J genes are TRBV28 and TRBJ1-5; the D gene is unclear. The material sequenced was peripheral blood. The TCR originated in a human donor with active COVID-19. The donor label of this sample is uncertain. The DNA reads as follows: TGTGCCAGCAGTTTATCTTCCGGGCCCCAGCATTTT. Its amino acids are CASSLSSGPQHF.